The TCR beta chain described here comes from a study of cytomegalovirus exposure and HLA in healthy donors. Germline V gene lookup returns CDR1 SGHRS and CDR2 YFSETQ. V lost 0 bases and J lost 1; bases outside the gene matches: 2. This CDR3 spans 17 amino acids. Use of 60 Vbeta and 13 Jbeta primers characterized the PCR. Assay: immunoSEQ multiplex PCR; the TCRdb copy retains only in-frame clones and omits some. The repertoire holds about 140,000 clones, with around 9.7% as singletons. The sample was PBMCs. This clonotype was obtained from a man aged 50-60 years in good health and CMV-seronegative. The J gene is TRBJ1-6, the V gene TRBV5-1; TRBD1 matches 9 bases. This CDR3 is CASSLGDRVSYNSPLHF. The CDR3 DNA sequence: TGCGCCAGCAGCTTGGGGGACAGGGTTTCCTATAATTCACCCCTCCACTTT.